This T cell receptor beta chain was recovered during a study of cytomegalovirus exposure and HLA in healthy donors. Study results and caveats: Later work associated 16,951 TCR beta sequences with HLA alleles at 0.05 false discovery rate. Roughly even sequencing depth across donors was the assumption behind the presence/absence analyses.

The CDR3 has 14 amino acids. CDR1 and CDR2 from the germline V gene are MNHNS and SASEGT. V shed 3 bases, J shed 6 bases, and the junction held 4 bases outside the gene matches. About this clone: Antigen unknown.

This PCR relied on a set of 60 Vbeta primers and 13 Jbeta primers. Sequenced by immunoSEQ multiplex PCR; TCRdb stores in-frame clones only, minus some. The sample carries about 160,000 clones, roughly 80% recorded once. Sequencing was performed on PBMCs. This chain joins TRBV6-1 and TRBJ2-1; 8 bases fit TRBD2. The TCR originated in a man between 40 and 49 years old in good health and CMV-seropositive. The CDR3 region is CASSDWGTSNEQFF. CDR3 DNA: TGTGCCAGCAGTGACTGGGGGACTAGCAATGAGCAGTTCTTC.